This TCR beta chain was recorded in a study of blood T cell repertoires in COVID-19. CDR1 is SGHTA and CDR2 is FQGNSA in the germline V gene. Trimming removed 1 base from V and 7 bases from J; junction bases left unmatched: 5. CDR3 length: 15 residues. Here immunoSEQ multiplex PCR was the method, and the copy in TCRdb shows in-frame clones only, minus some. The sample carries hundreds of thousands of clones, about 88% recorded once. Sequenced material: PBMCs or T cells enriched from blood (not recorded which). The chain carries TRBV7-2 and TRBJ2-1, with TRBD2 identical over 9 bases. This receptor was taken from a man aged 55 to 70 who had recovered from COVID-19. The CDR3 DNA reads TGTGCCAGCAGCTTAGTCTGGCTAGCGGGGAATGAGCAGTTCTTC. This encodes CASSLVWLAGNEQFF. The full variable domain, with the rest looked up from reference TRBV7-2 and TRBJ2-1, is GAGVSQSPSNKVTEKGKDVELRCDPISGHTALYWYRQSLGQGLEFLIYFQGNSAPDKSGLPSDRFSAERTGGSVSTLTIQRTQQEDSAVYLCASSLVWLAGNEQFFGPGTRLTVL.